One TCR beta chain is described in this entry. These data are taken from a study of blood T cell repertoires in COVID-19. Study summary: From T cells, B-cell-depleted T cells, or PBMCs came the material, which was cDNA or gDNA.

The assay was immunoSEQ multiplex PCR, and TCRdb's table has in-frame clones only and misses some. The repertoire includes some 150,000 clones, 60% to 80% of them detected once, and roughly 8.6% sits in the top ten. V lost 2 bases and J lost 6; bases outside the gene matches: 13. This CDR3 has 17 residues. Germline CDR1 is SGHTA and CDR2 is FQGNSA. What was sequenced was peripheral blood. V gene TRBV7-2 combines with J gene TRBJ1-2; the match to TRBD1 covers 9 bases. This receptor was taken from a woman aged 45 to 65 with active or convalescent COVID-19. In nucleotides, the CDR3 is TGTGCCAGCAGCTTAAGGACAGGGGTGGGAGGAACCAATGGCTACACCTTC. Translating it yields CASSLRTGVGGTNGYTF.